This record concerns one TCR beta chain sequence. Source study methods: Amplified reference gene primers provided the basis for estimating nucleated cell counts. The assay was immunoSEQ multiplex PCR, and TCRdb's table has in-frame clones only and misses some. V, J and clone size reflect that table, while D and trimming were determined from the DNA. The top ten hold 8.9% of the sample, which has about 250,000 clones, about 79% seen once. These data originate in a study of blood T cell repertoires in COVID-19. About the research overall: The samples span acute and convalescent COVID-19 from the United States, Italy and Spain. T cells, B-cell-depleted T cells, or PBMCs supplied cDNA or gDNA.

The CDR3 has 15 amino acids. The source of this sequence is a man older than 75 with acute or convalescent COVID-19. Sequencing was performed on peripheral blood. The chain combines TRBV21-1 with TRBJ1-4. TRBV21-1 is a pseudogene. The CDR3 DNA is TGTGCCAGCAGCAAAGAAAGGGAGGAAAATGAAAAACTGTTTTTT. Its translation: CASSKEREENEKLFF.